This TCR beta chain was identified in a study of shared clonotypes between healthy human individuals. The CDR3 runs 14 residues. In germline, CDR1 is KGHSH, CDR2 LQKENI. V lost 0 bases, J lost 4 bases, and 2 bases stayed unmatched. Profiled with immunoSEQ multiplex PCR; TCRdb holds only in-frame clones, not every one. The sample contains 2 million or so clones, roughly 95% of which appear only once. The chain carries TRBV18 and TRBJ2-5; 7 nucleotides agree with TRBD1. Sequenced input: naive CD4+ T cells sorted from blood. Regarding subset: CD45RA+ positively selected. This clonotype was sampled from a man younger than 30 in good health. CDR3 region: CASSPPTGPETQYF. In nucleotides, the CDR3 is TGTGCCAGCTCACCACCGACAGGGCCAGAGACCCAGTACTTC.